The clone carrying this T cell receptor (beta chain) was observed a handful of times. Its antigen is not identified. Unique molecular identifiers had been added to the TCR beta cDNA libraries. Researchers reported about 500,000 cDNA molecules coming from approximately 1 to 10 million T cells. TCRdb recomputed calls from the PCR reads with MiXCR, one row per CDR3 protein. Here the sample spans under 200,000 distinct CDR3 sequences, roughly 30% being singletons. This record comes from a study of post-analysis software for immune sequencing data. Study background: The patients showed relapsing-remitting, secondary progressive and progressive-relapsing multiple sclerosis courses. Points from the study as a whole: Normalized Chao1 diversity was significantly lower in multiple sclerosis patients than in controls. Higher frequency in patients than in controls was seen for about five TRBV segments, with TRBV5-6, TRBV5-1 and TRBV20-1 among them.

The germline gives CDR1 SGHTA, CDR2 FQGNSA. V was pared by 1 base and J by 9 bases, with 22 bases between. There are 18 residues in the CDR3. Sequenced material: blood. The chain links TRBV7-2 to TRBJ1-6; D perhaps matches TRBD1 (6 bases). The TCR comes from a girl aged 2 to 17 with multiple sclerosis. The CDR3 DNA reads as TGTGCCAGCAGCTTAGTCCCGCATCGCCAGGGGTTTATTTCACCCCTCCACTTT. This translates into CASSLVPHRQGFISPLHF.